This is a list of T cell receptor beta chains from one sample in a study of shared clonotypes between healthy human individuals. Some clones are missing from TCRdb's copy, which holds only in-frame ones; the method was immunoSEQ multiplex PCR. The sample shows over a million clones, about 96% of them seen only once. Sequencing used naive CD4+ T cells sorted from blood. All receptors derive from a young man in good health. The CDR3 runs from the conserved cysteine through the conserved F or W. D genes are given only for firm matches. For some rows the clone size is stated as once, few or many, or as a class when expanded; others skip it.

CDR3nt: TGTGCCAGCAGCCCACTGGGGACAGGGGATAGCAATCAGCCCCAGCATTTT
CDR3aa: CASSPLGTGDSNQPQHF
d_gene: TRBD1
abundance: NA
v_gene: TRBV7-9
j_gene: TRBJ1-5

CDR3nt: TGCGCCAGCAGCACTAGCGGGAGGGCCTACGAGCAGTACTTC
CDR3aa: CASSTSGRAYEQYF
d_gene: TRBD2
abundance: NA
v_gene: TRBV5-1
j_gene: TRBJ2-7

CDR3nt: TGTGCCACGAGCCTGGAGCGGGAGTTCGAGCAGTACTTC
CDR3aa: CATSLEREFEQYF
d_gene: TRBD2
abundance: NA
v_gene: TRBV15
j_gene: TRBJ2-7

CDR3nt: TGTGCCAGCAGCCAGTCAGGGTCAGATACGCAGTATTTT
CDR3aa: CASSQSGSDTQYF
d_gene: NA
abundance: NA
v_gene: TRBV11-3
j_gene: TRBJ2-3

CDR3nt: TGTGCCAGCAGCTTCCGGACTAGCGGGAGCCGAAATGAGCAGTTCTTC
CDR3aa: CASSFRTSGSRNEQFF
d_gene: TRBD2
abundance: NA
v_gene: TRBV7-2
j_gene: TRBJ2-1

CDR3nt: TGCGCCAGCAGCTTGGAAGCTAAGACCCAGTACTTC
CDR3aa: CASSLEAKTQYF
d_gene: NA
abundance: NA
v_gene: TRBV5-1
j_gene: TRBJ2-5

CDR3nt: TGTGCCACCCGCAAGGACAGGGCTGGAAACACCATATATTTT
CDR3aa: CATRKDRAGNTIYF
d_gene: TRBD1
abundance: NA
v_gene: TRBV10-3
j_gene: TRBJ1-3

CDR3nt: TGTGCCAGCTCACCCAACCCGGCAGGGGGTTTCACTGAAGCTTTCTTT
CDR3aa: CASSPNPAGGFTEAFF
d_gene: TRBD1
abundance: NA
v_gene: TRBV18
j_gene: TRBJ1-1

CDR3nt: TGCGCCAGCAGCTTGAGATGGAGCACAGATACGCAGTATTTT
CDR3aa: CASSLRWSTDTQYF
d_gene: NA
abundance: NA
v_gene: TRBV5-1
j_gene: TRBJ2-3

CDR3nt: TGTGCCAGCAGTGAAGCCCGACACCTCCCGGCCCAGGCCCAGCATTTT
CDR3aa: CASSEARHLPAQAQHF
d_gene: NA
abundance: NA
v_gene: TRBV6-1
j_gene: TRBJ1-5

CDR3nt: TGTGCCAGCAGCCCAAAAGGTTTTGTCTACAATGAGCAGTTCTTC
CDR3aa: CASSPKGFVYNEQFF
d_gene: NA
abundance: NA
v_gene: TRBV27
j_gene: TRBJ2-1

CDR3nt: TGTGCCAGCAGCCGGACAGGCCGCTCCTACGAGCAGTACTTC
CDR3aa: CASSRTGRSYEQYF
d_gene: TRBD1
abundance: NA
v_gene: TRBV5-5
j_gene: TRBJ2-7

CDR3nt: TGTGCCAGCAGCAGGGACAGGAGCTCCCTTAACTATGGCTACACCTTC
CDR3aa: CASSRDRSSLNYGYTF
d_gene: TRBD1
abundance: NA
v_gene: TRBV28
j_gene: TRBJ1-2

CDR3nt: TGTGCCTGGAGTCCGGGACTTGGTGGTGAAAAACTGTTTTTT
CDR3aa: CAWSPGLGGEKLFF
d_gene: NA
abundance: NA
v_gene: TRBV30
j_gene: TRBJ1-4

CDR3nt: TGCAGCGCTCTTGGGGCTGACGAGCAGTACTTC
CDR3aa: CSALGADEQYF
d_gene: NA
abundance: NA
v_gene: TRBV29-1
j_gene: TRBJ2-7

CDR3nt: TGTGCCAGCAGTGCATTCGGAAGGGGGCTGACAGATACGCAGTATTTT
CDR3aa: CASSAFGRGLTDTQYF
d_gene: TRBD1
abundance: NA
v_gene: TRBV2
j_gene: TRBJ2-3

CDR3nt: TGTGCCAGCAGTTTAATTGGTAGGGGTGGCGGTTTGGTCTACGAGCAGTACTTC
CDR3aa: CASSLIGRGGGLVYEQYF
d_gene: NA
abundance: NA
v_gene: TRBV27
j_gene: TRBJ2-7

CDR3nt: TGTGCTAGTGGTTTGGTACGGCAGGGCCCCTACGAGCAGTACTTC
CDR3aa: CASGLVRQGPYEQYF
d_gene: NA
abundance: NA
v_gene: TRBV12-5
j_gene: TRBJ2-7

CDR3nt: TGTGCCAGCAGTTTGGACAGGGTGAGCTCCTACGAGCAGTACTTC
CDR3aa: CASSLDRVSSYEQYF
d_gene: TRBD1
abundance: NA
v_gene: TRBV7-8
j_gene: TRBJ2-7

CDR3nt: TGTGCCAGCACCTCCCTGTTCGAGCAGTACTTC
CDR3aa: CASTSLFEQYF
d_gene: NA
abundance: NA
v_gene: TRBV7-8
j_gene: TRBJ2-7

CDR3nt: TGTGCCATCAGTCCCAAAGCGGATGAGCAGTTCTTC
CDR3aa: CAISPKADEQFF
d_gene: NA
abundance: NA
v_gene: TRBV10-3
j_gene: TRBJ2-1

CDR3nt: TGTGCCAGCAGGTCTGGAGCCTACGAGCAGTACTTC
CDR3aa: CASRSGAYEQYF
d_gene: NA
abundance: once
v_gene: TRBV5-5
j_gene: TRBJ2-7

CDR3nt: TGTGCCAGCAGTTTTAGCGGGAGGGTCAATGAGCAGTTCTTC
CDR3aa: CASSFSGRVNEQFF
d_gene: TRBD2
abundance: NA
v_gene: TRBV6-6
j_gene: TRBJ2-1

CDR3nt: TGTGCCAGCAACGACCCGAGACAGGGCGACTACGAGCAGTACTTC
CDR3aa: CASNDPRQGDYEQYF
d_gene: TRBD1
abundance: once
v_gene: TRBV9
j_gene: TRBJ2-7

CDR3nt: TGTGCCAGCAGCTCCACGACAGGAACTGAAGCTTTCTTT
CDR3aa: CASSSTTGTEAFF
d_gene: NA
abundance: NA
v_gene: TRBV7-9
j_gene: TRBJ1-1

CDR3nt: TGTGCCATCAGTGTACTCTCCTCCGGGGCCAACGTCCTGACTTTC
CDR3aa: CAISVLSSGANVLTF
d_gene: NA
abundance: NA
v_gene: TRBV10-3
j_gene: TRBJ2-6

CDR3nt: TGTGCCAGTACCCTTCGACTAGCGGGAGGACTCAATGAGCAGTTCTTC
CDR3aa: CASTLRLAGGLNEQFF
d_gene: TRBD2
abundance: NA
v_gene: TRBV19
j_gene: TRBJ2-1

CDR3nt: TGCGCCAGCAGCCCCACGGGGAGTCCGGGACTAGCGGGACCTGGGACCCAGTACTTC
CDR3aa: CASSPTGSPGLAGPGTQYF
d_gene: TRBD2
abundance: NA
v_gene: TRBV10-1
j_gene: TRBJ2-5

CDR3nt: TGTGCCAGCAGTGAATTGCGGGCCGCCTACGAGCAGTACTTC
CDR3aa: CASSELRAAYEQYF
d_gene: NA
abundance: NA
v_gene: TRBV2
j_gene: TRBJ2-7

CDR3nt: TGTGCCAGCAGCCTCCCCTTGAATGAGCAGTTCTTC
CDR3aa: CASSLPLNEQFF
d_gene: NA
abundance: NA
v_gene: TRBV11-2
j_gene: TRBJ2-1

CDR3nt: TGTGCCAGTAGTATATATGGGAGGGCTGACACCGGGGAGCTGTTTTTT
CDR3aa: CASSIYGRADTGELFF
d_gene: TRBD2
abundance: NA
v_gene: TRBV19
j_gene: TRBJ2-2

CDR3nt: TGTGCCAGCAGTGACTCCGCATCCCGCTATAGCACAGATACGCAGTATTTT
CDR3aa: CASSDSASRYSTDTQYF
d_gene: NA
abundance: once
v_gene: TRBV6-4
j_gene: TRBJ2-3